Reported below is one T cell receptor beta chain. The sample originates from a study of shared clonotypes between healthy human individuals. Germline V gives CDR1 SEHNR, CDR2 FQNEAQ (reference sequence). CDR3 length equals 12 residues. Generated by immunoSEQ multiplex PCR, the TCRdb table keeps only in-frame clones and is missing some. The sample has 550,000 to 850,000 clones, around two thirds seen once; the top ten hold more than 1.5%. The sequenced sample was memory CD4+ T cells sorted from blood. Subset specified: CD45RA-negative fraction. The chain combines TRBV7-9 with TRBJ2-5; 8 bases map to TRBD1. The end of the DNA aligns better with TRBJ2-7, so the J call may be wrong. The receptor's source is a young woman in good health. In DNA, the CDR3 is TGTGCCAGCAGCGAGACAGGGGACGAGCAGTACTTC. Translating it yields CASSETGDEQYF.